The rows below give T cell receptor beta chains drawn from one sample of a study of cytomegalovirus exposure and HLA in healthy donors. The table came from immunoSEQ multiplex PCR; TCRdb's copy has only in-frame clones and leaves some out. The listing records roughly 82,000 clones. Sequencing was performed on PBMCs. All receptors come from a woman in her sixties in good health and CMV-seronegative. CDR3s include the opening cysteine and the closing phenylalanine or tryptophan. A D gene is named only where the DNA matches it firmly.

cdr3_nt	cdr3_aa	cdr3_length	v_call	d_call	j_call
TGTGCCAGCAGCTTATTGGGTGAGACTAGCGGCGTCGATACGCAGTATTTT	CASSLLGETSGVDTQYF	17	TRBV7-8	TRBD2	TRBJ2-3
TGTGCCAGCAGTGACTCATCGGGCGCGCAAGGTTCGGGGGAGCAGTTCTTC	CASSDSSGAQGSGEQFF	17	TRBV6-4	-	TRBJ2-1
TGTGCCAGCAGGCCCGGGAGCCGATACGAGCAGTACTTC	CASRPGSRYEQYF	13	TRBV27	-	TRBJ2-7
TGTGCCAGCAGCGTGGCTACAGGTCTTCCCTACGAGCAGTACTTC	CASSVATGLPYEQYF	15	TRBV9	-	TRBJ2-7
TGTGCCAGCAGCCCGAGCGGGAGGGGGCCCTACAATGAGCAGTTCTTC	CASSPSGRGPYNEQFF	16	TRBV7-9	TRBD2	TRBJ2-1
TGTGCCACCAGCAGAGAGAGAGAGGGCCTTGGGAGCACAGATACGCAGTATTTT	CATSREREGLGSTDTQYF	18	TRBV15	-	TRBJ2-3
TGTGCCAGTAGGGGACAGGGGACAGATACGCAGTATTTT	CASRGQGTDTQYF	13	TRBV2	TRBD1	TRBJ2-3
TGTGCCAGCAGTCTGCGACTAGGTAGGTCGAATGAGCAGTTCTTC	CASSLRLGRSNEQFF	15	TRBV27	-	TRBJ2-1
TGTGCCAGCAGCTTGGGACTAGCGGGAGCAGATACGCAGTATTTT	CASSLGLAGADTQYF	15	TRBV11-3	TRBD2	TRBJ2-3
TGTGCCAGCAGCATAGCGGGAGTCAACGAGCAGTACTTC	CASSIAGVNEQYF	13	TRBV7-3	TRBD2	TRBJ2-7
TGTGCCAGCAGCGCAGGGGGCTGGGATGAGCAGTTCTTC	CASSAGGWDEQFF	13	TRBV6-5	TRBD1	TRBJ2-1
TGTGCCAGCAGTTTGTGGCAAGACTATGGCTACACCTTC	CASSLWQDYGYTF	13	TRBV27	-	TRBJ1-2
TGTGCCAGCAGCCGATATACTCGCCAGGCTGGAAACACCATATATTTT	CASSRYTRQAGNTIYF	16	TRBV9	-	TRBJ1-3
TGTGCCTACGGACAGGGCAATCAGCCCCAGCATTTT	CAYGQGNQPQHF	12	TRBV9	TRBD1	TRBJ1-5
TGTGCCAGTAGTTTCACCTACCAAAACAATGAGCAGTTCTTC	CASSFTYQNNEQFF	14	TRBV19	-	TRBJ2-1
TGTGCCAGCAGCTTGGGAGCAGGGTCCGGGTACAATGAGCAGTTCTTC	CASSLGAGSGYNEQFF	16	TRBV5-4	-	TRBJ2-1
TGTGCCAGCAGCCTAACTAGCGGTTACAATGAGCAGTTCTTC	CASSLTSGYNEQFF	14	TRBV7-3	TRBD2	TRBJ2-1
TGTGCCAGTAGTCTCCGGGGAAAGGAGACCCAGTACTTC	CASSLRGKETQYF	13	TRBV19	-	TRBJ2-5
TGTGCCACCGTGGGGACAGGGTCCTACGAGCAGTACTTC	CATVGTGSYEQYF	13	TRBV28	TRBD1	TRBJ2-7
TGTGCCAGCACCCGGCCAGGGGGCTTGGCTGGGGCCAACGTCCTGACTTTC	CASTRPGGLAGANVLTF	17	TRBV11-1	TRBD1	TRBJ2-6
TGTGCCAGCTCACCCCAAAAGAATAGACAGGGCTCCTTTAACTATGGCTACACCTTC	CASSPQKNRQGSFNYGYTF	19	TRBV18	TRBD1	TRBJ1-2
TGCGCCAGCAGCCCTTTAGCGGGAAAAGACTACGAGCAGTACTTC	CASSPLAGKDYEQYF	15	TRBV4-3	TRBD2	TRBJ2-7
TGTGCCAGCAGCCCCAGGACTAGCGGGACGCTGGGCACAGATACGCAGTATTTT	CASSPRTSGTLGTDTQYF	18	TRBV7-2	TRBD2	TRBJ2-3
TGTGCCAGCAACCTCAGGGTCGCGGATTCACCCCTCCACTTT	CASNLRVADSPLHF	14	TRBV2	-	TRBJ1-6
TGTGCCATCAGCCCCGGGACAGTAAATGAAAAACTGTTTTTT	CAISPGTVNEKLFF	14	TRBV10-3	TRBD1	TRBJ1-4
TGTGCCAGCGGAATAGCGGGAGTAGAGACCCAGTACTTC	CASGIAGVETQYF	13	TRBV5-4	TRBD2	TRBJ2-5
TGTGCCAGCAGTCCAGGGGGCTCCTACAATGAGCAGTTCTTC	CASSPGGSYNEQFF	14	TRBV6-6	TRBD1	TRBJ2-1
TGTGCCAGCAGCGTACCCGGGGTCTTTACGCAGTATTTT	CASSVPGVFTQYF	13	TRBV5-4	-	TRBJ2-3
TGTGCCAGCAGCCTCCGGGACAGGTCCTACGAGCAGTACTTC	CASSLRDRSYEQYF	14	TRBV5-4	TRBD1	TRBJ2-7
TGTGCCAGCAGTCTAGTTGGTTCAACTGAAGCTTTCTTT	CASSLVGSTEAFF	13	TRBV27	-	TRBJ1-1
TGTGCCAGCAGCTTAGAGGGCCCCCACAGGACCAATCAGCCCCAGCATTTT	CASSLEGPHRTNQPQHF	17	TRBV7-9	-	TRBJ1-5
TGTGCCATCAGTGAGCCCCAACTAGCGGGAGGATCGAACCACGAGCAGTACTTC	CAISEPQLAGGSNHEQYF	18	TRBV10-3	TRBD2	TRBJ2-7
TGTGCCTGGAACACAGGGGCAGGCAATCAGCCCCAGCATTTT	CAWNTGAGNQPQHF	14	TRBV30	TRBD1	TRBJ1-5
TGTGCCAGCCGAAGAATGCGGACAGCCGAGACCCAGTACTTC	CASRRMRTAETQYF	14	TRBV6-1	-	TRBJ2-5
TGTGCCAGCAGCTTAGCGGCGGGCCCCGGAGAAGGGGGAAACACCATATATTTT	CASSLAAGPGEGGNTIYF	18	TRBV7-9	-	TRBJ1-3
TGTGCCAGCAGTCTTACCGGGACACCCACGACTGGGGCCAACGTCCTGACTTTC	CASSLTGTPTTGANVLTF	18	TRBV28	-	TRBJ2-6
TGTGCCAGCTCACCGCTGACAGGGGAGAACACTGAAGCTTTCTTT	CASSPLTGENTEAFF	15	TRBV18	TRBD1	TRBJ1-1
TGCAGCGGAACAGGAAACACAGATACGCAGTATTTT	CSGTGNTDTQYF	12	TRBV29-1	-	TRBJ2-3
TGTGCCAGTAGTATTCTCCGGTTCGCTGAAGCTTTCTTT	CASSILRFAEAFF	13	TRBV19	-	TRBJ1-1
TGCGCCAGCAGCTCGCAGGGTCCAGGGGGGGAAAAACTGTTTTTT	CASSSQGPGGEKLFF	15	TRBV5-1	TRBD1	TRBJ1-4
TGTGCCAGCAGTGCAGGTTACGAGCAGTACTTC	CASSAGYEQYF	11	TRBV9	-	TRBJ2-7
TGTGCCAGCAGCTTATCTCTAGCGGGAGTTAGCAATGAGCAGTTCTTC	CASSLSLAGVSNEQFF	16	TRBV7-4	TRBD2	TRBJ2-1
TGCAGCGTAGAACCACTAGCGGGGCTTAGCACAGATACGCAGTATTTT	CSVEPLAGLSTDTQYF	16	TRBV29-1	TRBD2	TRBJ2-3
TGCGCCAGCAGCCAAGATAAGACAGGGGGACTAGCGGGGAAATTCTACGAGCAGTACTTC	CASSQDKTGGLAGKFYEQYF	20	TRBV4-1	TRBD2	TRBJ2-7
TGTGCCAGTAGTATCTTGGGGGGAATGAACACTGAAGCTTTCTTT	CASSILGGMNTEAFF	15	TRBV19	-	TRBJ1-1